This record covers a single TCR beta chain. Germline CDR1 reads SGDLS; CDR2 reads YYNGEE. Unmatched junction bases numbered 5, after V lost 2 bases and J lost 2 bases. The CDR3 consists of 16 residues. Methods used by the authors: Reference gene primers were amplified, and this amplification served to estimate nucleated cell counts. Some clones are missing from TCRdb's copy, which holds only in-frame ones; the method was immunoSEQ multiplex PCR. The V and J calls and clone size are taken from that table; D and trimming were inferred from the DNA. The top ten hold around 25% of the sample, which has fewer than 25,000 clones, around 86% seen once. This entry belongs to a study of blood T cell repertoires in COVID-19. About the research overall: PBMCs, B-cell-depleted T cells, or T cells were the source of the cDNA or gDNA that made up the material.

The receptor was derived from a human donor with active COVID-19. The donor label of this sample is uncertain. Sequencing input: peripheral blood. The J gene is TRBJ2-2, the V gene TRBV9, with TRBD1 identical over 8 bases. DNA of the CDR3: TGTGCCAGCAGCGTTATGGACAGGGCAAACACCGGGGAGCTGTTTTTT. Amino acids: CASSVMDRANTGELFF.